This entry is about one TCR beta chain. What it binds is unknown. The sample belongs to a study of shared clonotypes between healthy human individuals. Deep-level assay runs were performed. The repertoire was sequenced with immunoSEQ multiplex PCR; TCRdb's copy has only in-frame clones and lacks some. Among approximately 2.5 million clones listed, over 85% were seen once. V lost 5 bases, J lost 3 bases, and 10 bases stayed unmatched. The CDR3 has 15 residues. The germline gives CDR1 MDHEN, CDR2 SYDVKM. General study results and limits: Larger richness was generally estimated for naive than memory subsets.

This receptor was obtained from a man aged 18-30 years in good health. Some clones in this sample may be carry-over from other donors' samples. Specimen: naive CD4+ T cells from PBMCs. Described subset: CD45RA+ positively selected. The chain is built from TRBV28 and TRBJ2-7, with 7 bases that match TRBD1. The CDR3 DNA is TGTGCCAGCAGTACCTCCGGGACAGCCCTCTACGAGCAGTACTTC. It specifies CASSTSGTALYEQYF. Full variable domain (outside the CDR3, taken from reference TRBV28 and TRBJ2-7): DVKVTQSSRYLVKRTGEKVFLECVQDMDHENMFWYRQDPGLGLRLIYFSYDVKMKEKGDIPEGYSVSREKKERFSLILESASTNQTSMYLCASSTSGTALYEQYFGPGTRLTVT.